The next 5 T cell receptor beta chains were all read from a single sample in a study of T cells in Graves' hyperthyroidism and ophthalmopathy (dated 2019 in TCRdb). The method behind the library was multiplex PCR. Sequencing relied on an Illumina HiSeq 2000. The TCR beta CDR3 regions were amplified from the RNA transcripts. The first round of RT-PCR for the TCR CDR3 was performed with the HTBI primer set and the Qiagen OneStep RT-PCR kit. TCRdb itself trimmed the public reads at Q25 with fastp, ran MiXCR and retained productive beta chains. Duplicate CDR3 protein sequences are folded into a single record with the most common DNA and genes. For this sample the table gives around 260,000 distinct CDR3 sequences, of which less than 30% were detected only once. Of the sample, roughly a quarter is held by the ten largest clones. What was sequenced was blood. Every receptor here comes from a man in his forties with Graves' hyperthyroidism that later progressed to Graves' ophthalmopathy.

This clonotype came up many times. V and J are TRBV14 and TRBJ2-7, with a possible D match to TRBD1 (5 bases). The CDR3 has 13 amino acids. Germline-derived CDR1 and CDR2 are SGHDN and FVKESK. Trimming pared 4 bases from V and 6 bases from J, leaving 13 bases between. This CDR3 is CASSPGRFFEQYF. CDR3 DNA sequence: TGTGCCAGCAGCCCAGGGCGGTTTTTCGAGCAGTACTTC.

J is TRBJ1-1 and V is TRBV12-3 or TRBV12-4, with D maybe TRBD1 (5 bases). The CDR3 contains 14 residues. The V end was cut by 4 bases, the J end by 4 bases, with 13 bases between. The CDR3 reads CASSYSWRGTEAFF. Here the CDR3 DNA reads TGTGCCAGCAGTTACTCGTGGAGGGGCACTGAAGCTTTCTTT.

This clonotype was counted many times. The J gene is TRBJ1-2, the V gene TRBV11-2, with D tentatively TRBD1 (5 bases). The CDR3 loop spans 17 amino acids. Trimming removed 0 bases at V and 4 bases at J, with 18 bases between. The germline V gene has CDR1 SGHAT and CDR2 FQNNGV. CDR3 region: CASSLDLRETTGYGYTF. The DNA of the CDR3 is TGTGCCAGCAGCTTAGATCTTCGGGAGACCACAGGCTATGGCTACACCTTC.

In this sample, this clonotype turned up many times. In DNA form, the CDR3 reads TGTGCCAGCAGGTCGCAGCCCCAAGAGACCCAGTACTTC. Its translation: CASRSQPQETQYF. The chain recombines TRBV2 with TRBJ2-5; no definite D call. Trimming cost V 6 bases and J 1 base, with 9 bases left between them. Germline V gives CDR1 SNHLY, CDR2 FYNNEI. The CDR3 is made up of 13 amino acids.

This clonotype came up many times. V gene TRBV5-1 combines with J gene TRBJ1-1; D not certain. The CDR3 covers 15 residues. The germline V and J ends were trimmed by 2 bases and 0 bases, with 11 bases remaining between them. Germline-derived CDR1 and CDR2 are SGHRS and YFSETQ. The CDR3 protein is CASSFNSLMNTEAFF. The CDR3, as DNA: TGCGCCAGCAGCTTCAACAGCTTAATGAACACTGAAGCTTTCTTT.